This entry lists 32 T cell receptor beta chains sequenced from one sample in a study of T cell responses to AZD1222 COVID-19 vaccine. TCRdb keeps only in-frame clones here, not all; method: immunoSEQ multiplex PCR. The repertoire holds some 130,000 clones, with around 90% as singletons. Sequenced here: peripheral blood, sampled 28 days after the second AZD1222 dose. The receptors stem from an adult who received the AZD1222 COVID-19 vaccine.

CDR3 nucleotides: TGTGCCAGCAGCCCTCCGCAGGGTACTCAAGAGACCCAGTACTTC. Translated: CASSPPQGTQETQYF. The chain uses TRBV7-7 and TRBJ2-5; TRBD1 might be the D (5 bases). Germline V gene sequence: CDR1 SSHAT, CDR2 FNYEAQ (reference sequence). The CDR3 is 15 amino acids. The V and J ends lost 5 bases and 2 bases respectively, with 15 bases between them.

In this sample, this clone turned up once. V is TRBV10-3 and J is TRBJ2-1; 8 bases agree with TRBD2. V dropped 6 bases and J dropped 8; count of bases not matched to a gene: 3. The CDR3 covers 12 residues. The germline V gene has CDR1 ENHRY and CDR2 SYGVKD. CDR3 residues: CAISSGSDEQFF. DNA of the CDR3: TGTGCCATCAGCAGCGGGAGCGATGAGCAGTTCTTC.

V usage is TRBV19 and J usage is TRBJ2-2; TRBD1 matches at 9 bases. The V gene end was trimmed by 2 bases and the J gene end by 3 bases; junction bases not matched to a gene: 7. Germline values: CDR1 LNHDA, CDR2 SQIVND (reference sequence). This CDR3 comprises 17 residues. The CDR3 bases are TGTGCCAGTAGTATATCATCCGGGACAGGGTACACCGGGGAGCTGTTTTTT. This encodes CASSISSGTGYTGELFF.

This clone was picked up a small number of times. The rearrangement uses TRBV4-1 and TRBJ2-1; the D gene is possibly TRBD2 (6 bases). The V gene's germline CDR1 is MGHRA and CDR2 YSYEKL. The CDR3 is 15 amino acids. V was clipped by 0 bases and J by 7 bases, with 13 bases between them. The CDR3 DNA reads as TGCGCCAGCAGCCAAGAAAGGAGAGGGAGGAATGAGCAGTTCTTC. Amino acid sequence: CASSQERRGRNEQFF.

The chain combines TRBV28 with TRBJ2-7, with D maybe TRBD2 (6 bases). This CDR3 has 15 residues. CDR1 MDHEN and CDR2 SYDVKM come from the germline V gene. V lost 4 bases, J lost 4 bases, and 17 bases lay in between. CDR3 bases: TGTGCCAGCAGTTCCCCCGGGATCGCGGGGTACGAGCAGTACTTC. Encoded protein: CASSSPGIAGYEQYF.

This chain uses TRBV30 with TRBJ2-3; 10 bases align to TRBD2. The CDR3 spans 14 residues. The germline gives CDR1 GTSNPN, CDR2 SVGIG (reference sequence). The ends lost 4 bases at V and 4 bases at J; junction bases unmatched: 5. For the CDR3, the DNA is TGTGCCTGGACTCGAGCGGGAGGGTCAGATACGCAGTATTTT. Encoded protein: CAWTRAGGSDTQYF.

This clone appeared once. This rearrangement joins TRBV4-2 to TRBJ2-7; TRBD2 is a possible D gene (5 bases). The CDR3 is 15 amino acids. Germline CDR1 is LGHNA and CDR2 is YNFKEQ. Trimming removed 0 bases at V and 6 bases at J, with 15 bases between. The chain's CDR3 is CASSQDTRSGPEQYF. DNA of the CDR3: TGTGCCAGCAGCCAAGACACGCGAAGCGGACCCGAGCAGTACTTC.

V gene TRBV7-8 combines with J gene TRBJ2-3; TRBD2 aligns across 8 bases. Per the germline V gene, CDR1 is SGHVS and CDR2 is FQNEAQ. CDR3 size: 18 residues. V dropped 3 bases and J dropped 0; count of bases not matched to a gene: 11. CDR3 nucleotides: TGTGCCAGCAGCTTGACTAGCGCGGGATACAAAAGCACAGATACGCAGTATTTT. Encoded protein: CASSLTSAGYKSTDTQYF. The variable domain in full, with the rest retrieved from reference TRBV7-8 and TRBJ2-3, is GAGVSQSPRYKVAKRGQDVALRCDPISGHVSLFWYQQALGQGPEFLTYFQNEAQLDKSGLPSDRFFAERPEGSVSTLKIQRTQQEDSAVYLCASSLTSAGYKSTDTQYFGPGTRLTVL.

The chain employs TRBV5-1 and TRBJ2-3; D might be TRBD1 (6 bases). Per germline, CDR1 SGHRS and CDR2 YFSETQ. The V end lost 3 bases, the J end lost 5 bases, and 13 bases lay between the germline ends. The CDR3 has 14 residues. The CDR3 is CASSWSRTEDTQYF. The CDR3 DNA is TGCGCCAGCAGCTGGTCCCGGACAGAAGATACGCAGTATTTT.

The rearrangement joins TRBV6-6 to TRBJ1-5, with D perhaps TRBD1 (5 bases). The CDR3 is 15 amino acids. Germline CDR1 is MNHNY and CDR2 is SVGAGI (reference sequence). V was clipped by 4 bases and J by 2 bases, with 12 bases between them. The CDR3 here is CASSLTVIGNQPQHF. As DNA, the CDR3 is TGTGCCAGCAGTTTGACAGTGATCGGCAATCAGCCCCAGCATTTT.

The V and J genes are TRBV3-1 (or the pseudogene TRBV3-2) and TRBJ1-3; D remains ambiguous. Germline CDR1 is LGHDT and CDR2 is YNNKEL (reference sequence). The CDR3 loop spans 12 amino acids. V was clipped by 4 bases and J by 4 bases, with 5 bases between them. The DNA of the CDR3 is TGTGCCAGCAGCCGCAGCGGAAACACCATATATTTT. The encoded protein is CASSRSGNTIYF.

The chain is built from TRBV30 and TRBJ1-2, with 9 bases identical to TRBD1. The germline V gene has CDR1 GTSNPN and CDR2 SVGIG (reference sequence). The CDR3 runs 14 residues. V was clipped by 0 bases and J by 5 bases; unmatched bases: 4. The CDR3 DNA reads TGTGCCTGGAGTGTTCGTGGACAGGGGTATGGCTACACCTTC. Amino acids: CAWSVRGQGYGYTF. Supplemented by reference TRBV30 and TRBJ1-2, the full variable domain reads SQTIHQWPATLVQPVGSPLSLECTVEGTSNPNLYWYRQAAGRGLQLLFYSVGIGQISSEVPQNLSASRPQDRQFILSSKKLLLSDSGFYLCAWSVRGQGYGYTFGSGTRLTVV.

The gene calls are TRBV6-5 and TRBJ2-6; D uncertain. Trimming pared 6 bases from V and 4 bases from J, leaving 10 bases between. Germline V gene data show CDR1 as MNHEY and CDR2 as SVGAGI. This CDR3 has 14 amino acids. In DNA, the CDR3 is TGTGCCAGCAGAGGCAGCCCCGGGGCCAACGTCCTGACTTTC. The encoded protein is CASRGSPGANVLTF.

In its sample, this clone was seen once. This chain uses TRBV2 with TRBJ2-3; 8 bases line up with TRBD2. Trimming cost V 7 bases and J 8 bases; bases outside gene matches: 11. Per germline, CDR1 SNHLY and CDR2 FYNNEI. The CDR3 spans 14 residues. CDR3 sequence: CASNNPGGGITQYF. The CDR3 DNA reads TGTGCCAGCAACAACCCGGGGGGGGGCATTACGCAGTATTTT.

The DNA of the CDR3 is TGTGCCAGCAGCTTAGATCCAGATTTGGGTACGCAGTATTTT. Its translation is CASSLDPDLGTQYF. The chain has TRBV7-3 and TRBJ2-3; the D is unclear. The germline V and J ends were trimmed by 2 bases and 8 bases, with 14 bases remaining between them. Germline V gives CDR1 SGHTA, CDR2 FQGTGA. The CDR3 runs to 14 residues.

V is TRBV5-4 and J is TRBJ2-3; D gene ambiguous. CDR1 is SGHNT, CDR2 YYREEE, per germline (reference sequence). Trimming removed 0 bases at V and 1 base at J, with 6 bases between. This CDR3 region has 14 residues. DNA of the CDR3: TGTGCCAGCAGCTTGGGCAGCCGCACAGATACGCAGTATTTT. The encoded protein is CASSLGSRTDTQYF.

This sequence joins TRBV28 and TRBJ1-2; D is ambiguous. Trimming left V 3 bases short and J 2 bases short, with 10 bases between. Germline V gene sequence: CDR1 MDHEN, CDR2 SYDVKM. The CDR3 sequence is 14 residues long. As DNA, the CDR3 is TGTGCCAGCAGTTTTGGCAGCTTCAACTATGGCTACACCTTC. Encoded protein: CASSFGSFNYGYTF.

This chain joins TRBV5-1 and TRBJ1-4, with D tentatively TRBD1 (5 bases). The CDR3 runs 16 residues. V lost 2 bases, J lost 4 bases, and 15 bases lay in between. Germline V gene lookup returns CDR1 SGHRS and CDR2 YFSETQ. CDR3 coding DNA: TGCGCCAGCAGCTTAAACACTATGAGGGGTAATGAAAAACTGTTTTTT. As protein: CASSLNTMRGNEKLFF.

The V and J genes are TRBV2 and TRBJ2-7; 8 bases are a match to TRBD1. The CDR3 totals 15 residues. Germline CDR1 reads SNHLY; CDR2 reads FYNNEI. J lost 2 bases, V lost 1 base, and 4 bases had no gene match. The CDR3 DNA reads TGTGCCAGCAGTGAAGAAGGGACAGGAGCCTACGAGCAGTACTTC. Its protein is CASSEEGTGAYEQYF.

The V call is TRBV11-2, the J call TRBJ2-2, with TRBD1 as a possible D gene (5 bases). The germline gives CDR1 SGHAT, CDR2 FQNNGV. The CDR3 length is 16 residues. V was shortened by 4 bases and J by 0 bases, with 12 bases between the two germline ends. CDR3: CASSSRAGPNTGELFF. CDR3 DNA: TGTGCCAGCAGCTCTAGGGCAGGGCCGAACACCGGGGAGCTGTTTTTT. The full variable domain, with the rest looked up from reference TRBV11-2 and TRBJ2-2, is EAGVAQSPRYKIIEKRQSVAFWCNPISGHATLYWYQQILGQGPKLLIQFQNNGVVDDSQLPKDRFSAERLKGVDSTLKIQPAKLEDSAVYLCASSSRAGPNTGELFFGEGSRLTVL.

This sequence joins TRBV11-2 and TRBJ2-1, with D hard to call. CDR3 length: 13 amino acids. Germline loops: CDR1 SGHAT, CDR2 FQNNGV. V was pared by 3 bases and J by 5 bases, with 8 bases between. The CDR3 loop is CASSFERNNEQFF. The CDR3 bases are TGTGCCAGCAGCTTTGAGCGAAACAATGAGCAGTTCTTC.

The chain has TRBV28 and TRBJ1-5, with D unresolved. The CDR3 is 12 residues long. The germline V gene encodes CDR1 MDHEN and CDR2 SYDVKM. Trimming stripped 1 base from V and 15 bases from J, with 13 bases between. CDR3 loop: CASSLYTRERHF. CDR3 in DNA: TGTGCCAGCAGTTTATATACGAGGGAAAGGCATTTT.

The CDR3 loop reads CASRSDRGLGFGEPQHF. The CDR3 nucleotides are TGTGCCAGTAGGTCGGACAGGGGGCTCGGTTTTGGGGAGCCCCAGCATTTT. This rearrangement joins TRBV19 to TRBJ1-5, with 11 bases fitting TRBD1. The CDR3 has 17 amino acids. V lost 6 bases, J lost 8 bases, and 15 bases stayed unmatched. Germline CDR1 and CDR2: LNHDA and SQIVND (reference sequence).

This clone was seen a handful of times. The chain combines TRBV20-1 with TRBJ1-2; a weak D match, TRBD1 (5 bases). The length of the CDR3 is 11 residues. Trimming shortened V by 8 bases and J by 8 bases, and 15 bases separated the two germline ends. Germline CDR1 and CDR2: DFQATT and SNEGSKA (reference sequence). CDR3: CSPPEGDGYTF. The CDR3 nucleotides are TGCAGTCCCCCGGAAGGGGACGGCTACACCTTC.

This rearrangement joins TRBV4-1 to TRBJ2-3; D is uncertain. Germline assignment: CDR1 MGHRA and CDR2 YSYEKL. The CDR3 totals 13 residues. The V and J ends lost 2 bases and 6 bases respectively, with 9 bases between them. The CDR3 loop reads CASSQPSRDTQYF. CDR3 sequence (DNA): TGCGCCAGCAGCCAACCTTCCCGGGATACGCAGTATTTT.

The chain has TRBV30 and TRBJ2-7, with D tentatively TRBD1 (6 bases). Per the germline V gene, CDR1 is GTSNPN and CDR2 is SVGIG (reference sequence). The CDR3 contains 13 residues. The V gene lost 3 bases and the J gene lost 4 bases, with 13 bases spanning the gap. CDR3 residues: CAWSGQGGYEQYF. The DNA for the CDR3 is TGTGCCTGGAGCGGCCAAGGGGGTTACGAGCAGTACTTC.

The chain couples TRBV10-3 to TRBJ1-2; TRBD1 matches at 9 bases. The V segment lost 3 bases and the J segment 5 bases; nucleotides outside the gene matches: 7. Germline CDR1 reads ENHRY; CDR2 reads SYGVKD. The CDR3 is 15 amino acids. The CDR3: CAISDPSGTGYGYTF. The CDR3 nucleotides are TGTGCCATCAGTGATCCCTCCGGGACAGGGTATGGCTACACCTTC.

This clone was observed a few times. The chain employs TRBV6-5 and TRBJ2-7, with 9 positions matching TRBD1. Germline loops: CDR1 MNHEY, CDR2 SVGAGI. This CDR3 has 15 residues. V was clipped by 2 bases and J by 4 bases; unmatched bases: 6. Here the CDR3 DNA reads TGTGCCAGCAGTTACGCCGGGACAGGGCGGTACGAGCAGTACTTC. Its protein is CASSYAGTGRYEQYF.

This clone was seen a single time. This sequence joins TRBV14 and TRBJ2-3, with D perhaps TRBD1 or TRBD2 (5 bases each). Germline values: CDR1 SGHDN, CDR2 FVKESK. This CDR3 comprises 14 residues. V was trimmed by 4 bases and J by 8 bases, leaving 16 bases between them. The CDR3: CASSPRGVGVTQYF. The CDR3, as DNA: TGTGCCAGCAGCCCTAGGGGAGTGGGAGTTACGCAGTATTTT. The full variable domain, with the rest looked up from reference TRBV14 and TRBJ2-3, is EAGVTQFPSHSVIEKGQTVTLRCDPISGHDNLYWYRRVMGKEIKFLLHFVKESKQDESGMPNNRFLAERTGGTYSTLKVQPAELEDSGVYFCASSPRGVGVTQYFGPGTRLTVL.

The chain combines TRBV3-1 (or the pseudogene TRBV3-2) with TRBJ2-3; 8 nucleotides align to TRBD2. Losses at the gene ends were 4 bases for V and 3 bases for J; bases not matched to a gene: 6. The CDR3 consists of 15 residues. CDR1 is LGHDT and CDR2 is YNNKEL in the germline V gene (reference sequence). DNA of the CDR3: TGTGCCAGCAGCCGCGGGACTAGTGGAACAGATACGCAGTATTTT. Its protein product is CASSRGTSGTDTQYF.

This clone was recorded a few times. V and J are TRBV2 and TRBJ2-7; 8 nucleotides line up with TRBD2. V was pared by 5 bases and J by 6 bases, with 9 bases of the junction left unmatched. Germline values: CDR1 SNHLY, CDR2 FYNNEI. The CDR3 is 14 residues long. The CDR3 DNA follows: TGTGCCAGCAGTTATGGGTCGGCGGGAGGCGAGCAGTACTTC. Amino acid sequence: CASSYGSAGGEQYF.

The chain is built from TRBV5-6 and TRBJ1-2, with 8 bases lining up with TRBD1. J gave up 4 bases and V 4 bases, and 9 bases lay outside the gene matches. Germline V CDR1 and CDR2: SGHDT, YYEEEE. The CDR3 totals 15 residues. CDR3 in DNA: TGTGCCAGCAGCCGCAGGGGGCGCCCTCTCTATGGCTACACCTTC. This gives the protein CASSRRGRPLYGYTF.